This T cell receptor (beta chain) was identified during a study of blood T cell repertoires in COVID-19. Overall study context: Samples of COVID-19 (acute and convalescent) were obtained from the United States, Italy and Spain. The analysed material was cDNA or gDNA that came from T cells, B-cell-depleted T cells, or PBMCs.

In the authors' methods: The assay estimated nucleated cells by amplifying reference gene primers. Using immunoSEQ multiplex PCR, the repertoire was profiled, and TCRdb retains in-frame clones only, with some absent. V and J calls plus clone size are reproduced from that table; the DNA served to infer D and trimming. The data hold a few hundred thousand clones, with around 90% observed a single time. Material for sequencing was peripheral blood. The receptor comes from a man between 18 and 35 years old with active or convalescent COVID-19.

For the CDR3, the DNA is TGCGCCAGCAGCCAAGTAGAGGCGGGGACTAGCGATGAGTCGGATACGCAGTATTTT. Amino acid sequence: CASSQVEAGTSDESDTQYF. The rearrangement uses TRBV4-1 and TRBJ2-3, with 10 bases aligning to TRBD2. The CDR3 length is 19 residues. Germline CDR1 MGHRA, CDR2 YSYEKL. V lost 1 base, J lost 6 bases, and 16 bases stayed unmatched.